These T cell receptor beta chains were read from a single sample in a study of OX40 agonist ivuxolimab in advanced cancers. Using immunoSEQ multiplex PCR, the repertoire was profiled, and TCRdb retains in-frame clones only, with some absent. The sample has tens of thousands of clones; about 77% are singletons. Sample: CD4+ or CD8+ T cells sorted from blood, taken in a trial of the OX40 agonist ivuxolimab. The receptor set was obtained from an adult with an advanced solid tumor such as melanoma, head and neck, liver or kidney cancer. The CDR3 runs from the conserved cysteine through the conserved F or W. Each record gives: V gene, D gene, clone size, J gene, CDR3 DNA, CDR3 protein. D genes are given only for firm matches. Clone size appears in some rows only: once, few, many, or a class for an expanded clone.

v_gene: TRBV25-1
d_gene: .
abundance: .
j_gene: TRBJ2-7
CDR3nt: TGTGCCAGCAGTGCCCGAAACGAGCAGTACTTC
CDR3aa: CASSARNEQYF

v_gene: TRBV6-5
d_gene: .
abundance: .
j_gene: TRBJ1-2
CDR3nt: TGTGCCAGTCGAACACTGGGGGACTATGGCTACACCTTC
CDR3aa: CASRTLGDYGYTF

v_gene: TRBV6-1
d_gene: .
abundance: .
j_gene: TRBJ2-7
CDR3nt: TGTGCCAGCAGATGGACAGTTGCCTACGAGCAGTACTTC
CDR3aa: CASRWTVAYEQYF

v_gene: TRBV4-1
d_gene: TRBD1
abundance: .
j_gene: TRBJ2-3
CDR3nt: TGCGCCAGCAGCCTCCGGACAGGGGGTCCCACAGATACGCAGTATTTT
CDR3aa: CASSLRTGGPTDTQYF

v_gene: TRBV5-4
d_gene: TRBD2
abundance: .
j_gene: TRBJ2-5
CDR3nt: TGTGCCAGCAGCTGGACTAGCGGGCTCCTGTACCAAGAGACCCAGTACTTC
CDR3aa: CASSWTSGLLYQETQYF

v_gene: TRBV5-6
d_gene: TRBD2
abundance: .
j_gene: TRBJ2-1
CDR3nt: TGTGCCAGCAGCTTGTTGCCTAGCGGATCTTACAATGAGCAGTTCTTC
CDR3aa: CASSLLPSGSYNEQFF

v_gene: TRBV27
d_gene: .
abundance: .
j_gene: TRBJ2-1
CDR3nt: TGTGCCAGCAGTTTCAGTTCGGCAGGCGTAGATGAGCAGTTCTTC
CDR3aa: CASSFSSAGVDEQFF

v_gene: TRBV15
d_gene: .
abundance: .
j_gene: TRBJ2-1
CDR3nt: TGTGCCACCAGCAGGTTAGGACAGATGCAGTTCTTC
CDR3aa: CATSRLGQMQFF

v_gene: TRBV4-3
d_gene: TRBD1
abundance: .
j_gene: TRBJ2-7
CDR3nt: TGCGCCAGCAGCCAAGCCGGGACAGCCACCTACGAGCAGTACTTC
CDR3aa: CASSQAGTATYEQYF

v_gene: TRBV7-3
d_gene: .
abundance: once
j_gene: TRBJ2-7
CDR3nt: TGTGCCAGCAGCCCGAGCTCCTACGAGCAGTACTTC
CDR3aa: CASSPSSYEQYF

v_gene: TRBV7-8
d_gene: .
abundance: .
j_gene: TRBJ2-7
CDR3nt: TGTGCCAGCAGCTCCGGGACTGGCTACGAGCAGTACTTC
CDR3aa: CASSSGTGYEQYF

v_gene: TRBV10-2
d_gene: .
abundance: few
j_gene: TRBJ1-3
CDR3nt: TGCGCCAGCAGTGAGGGGGTCCCGGCGGCTGGAAACACCATATATTTT
CDR3aa: CASSEGVPAAGNTIYF

v_gene: TRBV11-2
d_gene: .
abundance: .
j_gene: TRBJ2-2
CDR3nt: TGTGCCAGCAGCTTATATTGGGGGACGGGGTCCGGGGAGCTGTTTTTT
CDR3aa: CASSLYWGTGSGELFF

v_gene: TRBV28
d_gene: TRBD2
abundance: .
j_gene: TRBJ2-3
CDR3nt: TGTGCCAGCAGTTTACTCATAGAGGCGGGAGTGGGAGATACGCAGTATTTT
CDR3aa: CASSLLIEAGVGDTQYF

v_gene: TRBV27
d_gene: .
abundance: .
j_gene: TRBJ2-3
CDR3nt: TGTGCCAGCAGTTTACGAGGGACAGATACGCAGTATTTT
CDR3aa: CASSLRGTDTQYF

v_gene: TRBV4-3
d_gene: .
abundance: .
j_gene: TRBJ2-7
CDR3nt: TGCGCCAGCAGCCAAGGATACGGCACCTACGAGCAGTACTTC
CDR3aa: CASSQGYGTYEQYF

v_gene: TRBV28
d_gene: .
abundance: .
j_gene: TRBJ1-5
CDR3nt: TGTGCCACCGGTAGGGAGGGGGGGTACTTCAGCAATCAGCCCCAGCATTTT
CDR3aa: CATGREGGYFSNQPQHF

v_gene: TRBV5-6
d_gene: .
abundance: .
j_gene: TRBJ2-7
CDR3nt: TGTGCCAGCAGCTTGGCGGGTTCCGACGAGCAGTACTTC
CDR3aa: CASSLAGSDEQYF

v_gene: TRBV6-5
d_gene: .
abundance: few
j_gene: TRBJ2-3
CDR3nt: TGTGCCAGCAGTTACTCTGTAGGACTAGATACGCAGTATTTT
CDR3aa: CASSYSVGLDTQYF

v_gene: TRBV28
d_gene: TRBD2
abundance: .
j_gene: TRBJ2-7
CDR3nt: TGTGCCAGCAGTTGGGGGACTAGCGGGAGACCAAGCTACGAGCAGTACTTC
CDR3aa: CASSWGTSGRPSYEQYF

v_gene: TRBV7-9
d_gene: TRBD1
abundance: .
j_gene: TRBJ2-7
CDR3nt: TGTGCCAGCAGCTTAGGGTACGGTAAAGTAACAGGGGGCGAGCAGTACTTC
CDR3aa: CASSLGYGKVTGGEQYF

v_gene: TRBV5-8
d_gene: .
abundance: .
j_gene: TRBJ2-7
CDR3nt: TGTGCCAGCAGCTTGGTTGGCGGATCGGCCTACGAGCAGTACTTC
CDR3aa: CASSLVGGSAYEQYF

v_gene: TRBV2
d_gene: TRBD1
abundance: .
j_gene: TRBJ2-3
CDR3nt: TGTGCCAGCAAGGACAGGGGGGCAGATACGCAGTATTTT
CDR3aa: CASKDRGADTQYF

v_gene: TRBV27
d_gene: TRBD2
abundance: medium-sized
j_gene: TRBJ2-7
CDR3nt: TGTGCCAGCAGTTTGGGAGGGGTCCCCTACGAGCAGTACTTC
CDR3aa: CASSLGGVPYEQYF

v_gene: TRBV5-4
d_gene: .
abundance: .
j_gene: TRBJ2-7
CDR3nt: TGTGCCAGCAGCTTGGAAAGCGGGTTGGCCTACGAGCAGTACTTC
CDR3aa: CASSLESGLAYEQYF

v_gene: TRBV7-8
d_gene: TRBD2
abundance: .
j_gene: TRBJ2-5
CDR3nt: TGTGCCAGCAGCTCCTCTAGCGGTGAAGAGACCCAGTACTTC
CDR3aa: CASSSSSGEETQYF

v_gene: TRBV6-6
d_gene: TRBD1
abundance: .
j_gene: TRBJ1-2
CDR3nt: TGTGCCAGCAGTTACTCGCCTGACAGGGGTCTCTATGGCTACACCTTC
CDR3aa: CASSYSPDRGLYGYTF

v_gene: TRBV7-9
d_gene: .
abundance: .
j_gene: TRBJ2-7
CDR3nt: TGTGCCAGCAGCGGGGGGAACTACGAGCAGTACTTC
CDR3aa: CASSGGNYEQYF

v_gene: TRBV4-1
d_gene: .
abundance: .
j_gene: TRBJ1-2
CDR3nt: TGCGCCAGCAGCCAAGAGCAAACCATAGCTAACTATGGCTACACCTTC
CDR3aa: CASSQEQTIANYGYTF

v_gene: TRBV4-2
d_gene: TRBD1
abundance: .
j_gene: TRBJ1-3
CDR3nt: TGTGCCAGCAGCCAAAGACAGGGGGGTGGAAACACCATATATTTT
CDR3aa: CASSQRQGGGNTIYF

v_gene: TRBV4-2
d_gene: .
abundance: .
j_gene: TRBJ1-1
CDR3nt: TGTGCCAGCAGCCACGGACTGCAGAACACTGAAGCTTTCTTT
CDR3aa: CASSHGLQNTEAFF

v_gene: TRBV5-1
d_gene: TRBD1
abundance: .
j_gene: TRBJ2-7
CDR3nt: TGCGCCAGCAGCGTGGGACAGGCCAACTACGAGCAGTACTTC
CDR3aa: CASSVGQANYEQYF

v_gene: TRBV5-1
d_gene: TRBD1
abundance: .
j_gene: TRBJ2-3
CDR3nt: TGCGCCAGCAGCTTGGCAGGGGGTGTCACAGATACGCAGTATTTT
CDR3aa: CASSLAGGVTDTQYF

v_gene: TRBV28
d_gene: TRBD2
abundance: .
j_gene: TRBJ2-1
CDR3nt: TGTGCCAGCAGCCTTAGCGGGAGGCCATACAATGAGCAGTTCTTC
CDR3aa: CASSLSGRPYNEQFF

v_gene: TRBV7-9
d_gene: TRBD2
abundance: .
j_gene: TRBJ2-1
CDR3nt: TGTGCTAGCTTAGGGACTAGCGGGAGGGCCCCCTACAATGAGCAGTTCTTC
CDR3aa: CASLGTSGRAPYNEQFF

v_gene: TRBV28
d_gene: .
abundance: .
j_gene: TRBJ2-5
CDR3nt: TGTGCCAGCAGTTTTTTAAACCAAGAGACCCAGTACTTC
CDR3aa: CASSFLNQETQYF

v_gene: TRBV29-1
d_gene: TRBD1
abundance: .
j_gene: TRBJ2-1
CDR3nt: TGCAGCGTTGGAGGGACAGGGACGAGCTCCTACAATGAGCAGTTCTTC
CDR3aa: CSVGGTGTSSYNEQFF

v_gene: TRBV6-1
d_gene: TRBD1
abundance: .
j_gene: TRBJ1-2
CDR3nt: TGTGCCAGCAGTGAGCTCACAGGGGGCGCATACTATGGCTACACCTTC
CDR3aa: CASSELTGGAYYGYTF

v_gene: TRBV29-1
d_gene: .
abundance: .
j_gene: TRBJ2-5
CDR3nt: TGCAGCGTTGAGGGGGGAAGCCAAGAGACCCAGTACTTC
CDR3aa: CSVEGGSQETQYF

v_gene: TRBV9
d_gene: TRBD1
abundance: .
j_gene: TRBJ2-2
CDR3nt: TGTGCCAGCAGCCGTAGTCCGGGACAGGGAATTTCCGGGGAGCTGTTTTTT
CDR3aa: CASSRSPGQGISGELFF

v_gene: TRBV2
d_gene: .
abundance: .
j_gene: TRBJ2-7
CDR3nt: TGTGCCAGCAGTGAAACCGGGGACGAGCAGTACTTC
CDR3aa: CASSETGDEQYF

v_gene: TRBV5-1
d_gene: .
abundance: .
j_gene: TRBJ1-3
CDR3nt: TGCGCCAGCAGCTTGGAGCGGGGGCGAGGAGGAAACACCATATATTTT
CDR3aa: CASSLERGRGGNTIYF

v_gene: TRBV4-1
d_gene: .
abundance: .
j_gene: TRBJ1-1
CDR3nt: TGCGCCAGCAGCCAAGAAATTACAGGGCGGGAAGCTTTCTTT
CDR3aa: CASSQEITGREAFF

v_gene: TRBV4-3
d_gene: .
abundance: few
j_gene: TRBJ1-2
CDR3nt: TGCGCCAGCAGCCCCAGAATTAAAAACTATGGCTACACCTTC
CDR3aa: CASSPRIKNYGYTF

v_gene: TRBV27
d_gene: .
abundance: .
j_gene: TRBJ1-2
CDR3nt: TGTGCCAGCAGTTTATCCCCTACTAGGGCCTCCGGACGCGGCTACACCTTC
CDR3aa: CASSLSPTRASGRGYTF

v_gene: TRBV28
d_gene: TRBD1
abundance: .
j_gene: TRBJ2-1
CDR3nt: TGTGCCAGCAGTTCATGGACAGGGGGGTCTTTAAGCAATGAGCAGTTCTTC
CDR3aa: CASSSWTGGSLSNEQFF